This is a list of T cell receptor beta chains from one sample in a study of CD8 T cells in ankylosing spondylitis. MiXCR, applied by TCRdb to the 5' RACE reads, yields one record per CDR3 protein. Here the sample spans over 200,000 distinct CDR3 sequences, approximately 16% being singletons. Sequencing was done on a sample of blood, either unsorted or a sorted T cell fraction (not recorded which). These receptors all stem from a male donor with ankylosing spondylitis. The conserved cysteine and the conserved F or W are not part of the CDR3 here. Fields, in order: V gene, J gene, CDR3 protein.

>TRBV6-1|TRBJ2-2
ASSESVSATGELF
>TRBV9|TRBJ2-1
ASSGGRSHNEQF
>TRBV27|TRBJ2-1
ASSLAGGPPNEQF
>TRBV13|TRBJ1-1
ASSEGDRETNTEAF
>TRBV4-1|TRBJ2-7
ASSQVRGQGTDYEQY
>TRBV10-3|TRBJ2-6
AISDPGSSGANVLT
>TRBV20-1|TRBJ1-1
SAEDREPNTEAF
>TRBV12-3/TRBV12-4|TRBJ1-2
ASSRSEGGSRYGYT
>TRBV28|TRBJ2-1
ASSLSGGVWNEQF
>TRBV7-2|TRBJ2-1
ASSLGLAGARSYNEQF
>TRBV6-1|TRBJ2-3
ASSDLMGSAKVY
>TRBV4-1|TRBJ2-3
ASSQDPPDSSTDTQY
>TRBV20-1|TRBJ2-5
SATSGTSEYQETQY
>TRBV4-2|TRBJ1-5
ASSQDVTGNQPQH
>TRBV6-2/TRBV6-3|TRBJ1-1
ASSYSARQGADTEAF
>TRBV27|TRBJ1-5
ASSLGGAYNQPQH
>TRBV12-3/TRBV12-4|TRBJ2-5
ASSFLGLAGGETQY
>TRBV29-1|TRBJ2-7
SVVFPPGLNEQY
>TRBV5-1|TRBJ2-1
ASSTGGLNEQF
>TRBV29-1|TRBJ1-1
SGGSGNTEAF
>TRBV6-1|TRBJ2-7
ASSIGGSYEQY
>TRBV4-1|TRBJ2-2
ASSLRLNTGELF